The present T cell receptor beta chain was sequenced within a study of blood T cell repertoires in COVID-19 (dated by TCRdb to about 2020). Describing the broader study: Samples from collaborators originated in the United States, Italy and Spain and spanned both the acute and convalescent phases of COVID-19. Where HLA class I and class II types were available, the types were taken from metadata supplied by the sample provider, not from assay-based typing. The samples were drawn from two sources: the first 160 participants of the ongoing ImmuneRACE study, and 1,254 subjects contributed by 6 global collaborators. The material from the prospective study consisted of cDNA or gDNA derived from T cells, B-cell-depleted T cells, or PBMCs. A freely available public database, intended as a resource for researchers studying the immune response to SARS-CoV-2, is where the repertoires were released. Sample metadata almost always included a de-identified subject ID, COVID-19 status, age in years and sex. Deeply sampled blood TCRbeta repertoires from subjects exposed to, actively infected with, or recovered from COVID-19 were included in the dataset. The research as a whole found: How much clinical and demographic metadata was included differed by source and by participant, and the metadata was provided uncurated.

Enrolling through a virtual design, the prospective study's participants ranged in age from roughly 18 to 100 years and lived across more than 20 United States geographic areas. In the prospective study, cohorts were assigned on the basis of participant-reported clinical history obtained from a screening survey and a study questionnaire. Recovered participants in ImmuneRACE Cohort 3 were defined by two consecutive negative NP/OP PCR tests, clearance by a healthcare professional, or resolution of symptoms. In the prospective study, whole blood, serum and a nasopharyngeal or oropharyngeal swab were collected from each participant by mobile phlebotomists. Prospective study participants could optionally give additional blood draws and questionnaires over a roughly 2-month period. Prospective study blood samples were shipped either frozen or at room temperature before DNA extraction. On this clone itself: There is no known antigen for this receptor. No base quality information exists; no much larger clone differs at one position.

The CDR3 runs 13 amino acids, cysteine and phenylalanine included. Only the CDR3 DNA is retained, 39 bases long and in frame from the first base. From V the trimming removes 9 bases and from J it removes 4 bases, while the gene matches leave 4 bases of the junction unaccounted for. The germline V gene encodes CDR1 MNHEY and CDR2 SVGAGI. TCRbeta CDR3 regions were amplified from genomic DNA using the immunoSEQ Assay, a bias-controlled multiplex PCR. The authors processed their data as follows. The number of nucleated cells in each sample was estimated from the amplification of reference gene primers within the assay. To quantify the absolute abundance of each unique TCRbeta CDR3 rearrangement, sequence reads were collapsed and filtered. For each sample, productive Simpson clonality was calculated as the square root of Simpson's diversity index over productive rearrangements. TCRdb limited this immuneACCESS table to in-frame rearrangements with V and J called. A share of clones is missing; checked studies link under half to unresolved V genes, and the rest is unexplained. Clonal size and the V and J genes are those of that table, whereas D and trimming came from the DNA. The sample table contains a few hundred thousand clones; only one count was recorded for about 90% of them. The top ten clonotypes cover 2.5% to 3.5% of the sample.

Sequenced sample: PBMCs or T cells enriched from blood (not recorded which). The chain joins TRBV6-5 to TRBJ2-7; the central 12 bases match TRBD2. This TCR came from a woman aged 25 to 39 who had recovered from COVID-19. The CDR3 region has the sequence CASRTSGAYEQYF. The DNA sequence reads TGTGCCAGTCGGACTAGCGGGGCGTACGAGCAGTACTTC.